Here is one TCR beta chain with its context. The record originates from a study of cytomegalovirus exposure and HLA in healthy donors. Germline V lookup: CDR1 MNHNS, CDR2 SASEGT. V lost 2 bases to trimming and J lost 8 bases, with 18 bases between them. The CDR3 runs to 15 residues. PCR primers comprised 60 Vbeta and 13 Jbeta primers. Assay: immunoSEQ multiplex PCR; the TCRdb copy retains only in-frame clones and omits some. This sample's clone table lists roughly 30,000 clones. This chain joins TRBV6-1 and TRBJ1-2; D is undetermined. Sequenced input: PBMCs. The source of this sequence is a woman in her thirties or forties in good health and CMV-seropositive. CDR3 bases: TGTGCCAGCAGTGAAACACTGGACCCATCTAGCGGCTACACCTTC. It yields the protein CASSETLDPSSGYTF.